This T cell receptor (beta chain) was sequenced for a study of blood T cell repertoires in COVID-19 (dated by TCRdb to the early 2020s). General notes on the study: Samples from collaborators originated in the United States, Italy and Spain and spanned both the acute and convalescent phases of COVID-19. Sample metadata almost always included a de-identified subject ID, COVID-19 status, age in years and sex. Where available, HLA class I and class II types were taken from metadata supplied by the sample provider and were not determined by assay-based typing. The repertoires were released in a freely available public database meant as a resource for research on the immune response to SARS-CoV-2. The prospective study material was composed of cDNA or gDNA derived from T cells, B-cell-depleted T cells, or PBMCs. The samples were drawn from two sources: the first 160 participants of the ongoing ImmuneRACE study, and 1,254 subjects contributed by 6 global collaborators. Subjects who had been exposed to COVID-19, were actively infected with it, or had recovered from it provided the deeply sampled blood TCRbeta repertoires that made up the dataset. Overall results and qualifications from the work: Clinical and demographic metadata were provided uncurated, with the amount varying by source and participant.

TCRbeta CDR3 regions were amplified from genomic DNA using the immunoSEQ Assay, a bias-controlled multiplex PCR. Per the authors' processing: Nucleated cell counts per sample were estimated from amplification of reference gene primers within the assay. To quantify the absolute abundance of each unique TCRbeta CDR3 rearrangement, sequence reads were collapsed and filtered. For each sample, productive Simpson clonality was calculated by taking the square root of Simpson's diversity index across productive rearrangements. The clones in this table, taken by TCRdb from immuneACCESS, are in-frame only. Not every clone is retained; where verified, under half of the shortfall comes from an unresolved V gene, and the cause of the rest is unknown. The V and J calls and clone size are taken from that table; D and trimming were inferred from the DNA. This sample has hundreds of thousands of clones in its table, and about 80% of those were observed once. Around 7.8% of the sample rests with the top ten.

Germline trimming: 1 base from V, 7 bases from J; junction bases outside gene matches: 12. From the cysteine through the phenylalanine, the CDR3 covers 17 amino acids. The retained sequence is limited to the CDR3, 51 bases, with the frame set at the first base. The germline V gene gives CDR1 as SGHRS and CDR2 as YFSETQ. Whole blood was collected in K2EDTA tubes by collaborating institutions according to the institutions' own protocols. For TCRbeta analysis, collaborators shipped samples as frozen whole blood, isolated PBMCs, or DNA extracted from either of those sample types. A note on this clone: It has no known antigen specificity. Base qualities are missing; no much larger clone stands one base away.

The sequencing sample was made of peripheral blood. This receptor was obtained from a human donor in a cohort sampled during active COVID-19. Recombination connected TRBV5-1 to TRBJ2-2, and 8 bases in between align with TRBD2. Here the CDR3 is given as CASSLHAGSGVDGELFF. The nucleotide sequence reads TGCGCCAGCAGCTTGCATGCCGGTAGCGGGGTTGACGGGGAGCTGTTTTTT.